The 16 T cell receptor beta chains in this list originate from one sample, sequenced in a study of control samples from healthy donors and cancer patients. Data came from immunoSEQ multiplex PCR; TCRdb stores just in-frame clones and leaves some out. The table includes about 180,000 clones, around 94% detected once. Sequenced: blood. The receptors originated from a woman younger than 30 in good health.

CDR3 DNA sequence: TGTGCCAGCAGCCCGGCGGGGTACTGGGGCACAGATACGCAGTATTTT. As protein: CASSPAGYWGTDTQYF. The J gene is TRBJ2-3, the V gene TRBV11-2; weak D call: TRBD2 (6 bases). Germline lookup yields CDR1 SGHAT and CDR2 FQNNGV. Trimming stripped 5 bases from V and 1 base from J, with 16 bases between. The CDR3 has 16 residues.

The V and J genes are TRBV15 and TRBJ2-6; TRBD2 is a possible D gene (5 bases). V lost 5 bases, J lost 11 bases, and 28 bases lay in between. The length of the CDR3 is 18 residues. CDR1 is LNHNV and CDR2 is YYDKDF in the germline V gene (reference sequence). CDR3 DNA: TGTGCCACCAGCCGGGGAAAAAGGTGTGACAAAGTCGGGCACGTCCTGACTTTC. This encodes CATSRGKRCDKVGHVLTF.

The chain joins TRBV5-1 to TRBJ2-1; 7 positions match TRBD1. CDR1 and CDR2 from the germline V gene are SGHRS and YFSETQ. J was trimmed by 0 bases and V by 3 bases; bases with no gene match: 9. The CDR3 length is 17 residues. CDR3 DNA sequence: TGCGCCAGCAGCTCTGAACAGGGGCCTTACTCCTACAATGAGCAGTTCTTC. It translates to CASSSEQGPYSYNEQFF.

V is TRBV15 and J is TRBJ1-2; 7 positions match TRBD1. Germline trimming cut 5 bases from V and 7 bases from J; bases unmatched to any gene: 10. The CDR3 has 14 amino acids. CDR1 LNHNV and CDR2 YYDKDF come from the germline V gene (reference sequence). This CDR3 is CATSGTVGYGGYTF. CDR3 coding DNA: TGTGCCACCAGCGGGACAGTAGGTTATGGTGGCTACACCTTC.

The chain uses TRBV6-5 and TRBJ2-2; TRBD1 matches 9 bases. CDR1 and CDR2 (germline): MNHEY, SVGAGI. The V segment lost 6 bases and the J segment 7 bases; nucleotides outside the gene matches: 6. The CDR3 extends over 14 amino acids. The CDR3 DNA reads as TGTGCCAGCAGGTCAACAGGGGGCGGCGGGGAGCTGTTTTTT. This translates into CASRSTGGGGELFF.

This chain links TRBV7-9 with TRBJ2-1; tentative D call: TRBD2 (5 bases). The CDR3 sequence is 12 residues long. Per the germline V gene, CDR1 is SEHNR and CDR2 is FQNEAQ (reference sequence). Trimming took off 3 bases at V and 9 bases at J, with 9 bases between the two ends. For the CDR3, the DNA is TGTGCCAGCAGCTTTTGGGAGACTGAGCAGTTCTTC. Protein sequence: CASSFWETEQFF.

The chain couples TRBV5-1 to TRBJ2-5; D not certain. This CDR3 contains 13 residues. Trimming pared 0 bases from V and 3 bases from J, leaving 6 bases between. In germline, CDR1 is SGHRS, CDR2 YFSETQ. This CDR3 is CASSLVTEETQYF. The CDR3 DNA sequence: TGCGCCAGCAGCTTGGTTACGGAAGAGACCCAGTACTTC.

The chain is built from TRBV2 and TRBJ1-2; D not resolved. The CDR3 length is 12 residues. Trimming cost V 4 bases and J 4 bases, with 7 bases left between them. CDR1 is SNHLY and CDR2 is FYNNEI in the germline V gene. DNA for the CDR3: TGTGCCAGCAGTGGGCGGACCTATGGCTACACCTTC. Protein sequence: CASSGRTYGYTF. The full variable domain, completed using reference TRBV2 and TRBJ1-2, is EPEVTQTPSHQVTQMGQEVILRCVPISNHLYFYWYRQILGQKVEFLVSFYNNEISEKSEIFDDQFSVERPDGSNFTLKIRSTKLEDSAMYFCASSGRTYGYTFGSGTRLTVV.

The sample holds one count of this clone. The DNA for the CDR3 is TGTGCCAGCACCGAAGAGGCCGGAAACACCATATATTTT. It is translated as CASTEEAGNTIYF. This rearrangement joins TRBV3-1 (or the pseudogene TRBV3-2) to TRBJ1-3; unclear D gene. The CDR3 is made up of 13 amino acids. Trimming removed 7 bases at V and 4 bases at J, with 11 bases between. CDR1 is LGHDT, CDR2 YNNKEL, per germline (reference sequence).

The chain joins TRBV29-1 to TRBJ1-2, with unresolved D. Trimming left V 4 bases short and J 0 bases short, with 6 bases between. This CDR3 comprises 12 residues. CDR1 is SQVTM and CDR2 is ANQGSEA in the germline V gene. The CDR3 is CSVVRTNYGYTF. The CDR3, as DNA: TGCAGCGTTGTGCGGACTAACTATGGCTACACCTTC.

The V gene is TRBV27, the J gene TRBJ2-7; D is tentatively TRBD1 or TRBD2 (5 bases each). Looked up from germline, CDR1 is MNHEY and CDR2 is SMNVEV (reference sequence). Between the trimmed V and J ends, which lost 6 bases and 2 bases, there was a span of 14 bases. This CDR3 comprises 14 residues. The CDR3 DNA sequence: TGTGCCAGCAGCTACGGGGACGGTACCTACGAGCAGTACTTC. This encodes CASSYGDGTYEQYF.

The chain uses TRBV5-4 and TRBJ2-2, with D unresolved. Germline-derived CDR1 and CDR2 are SGHNT and YYREEE (reference sequence). Trimming cost V 3 bases and J 4 bases, with 7 bases left between them. The CDR3 loop spans 13 amino acids. CDR3 protein: CASSYKPTGELFF. DNA of the CDR3: TGTGCCAGCAGCTATAAGCCCACCGGGGAGCTGTTTTTT.

The gene calls are TRBV6-2 or TRBV6-3 and TRBJ1-5, with TRBD1 identical over 8 bases. The CDR3 is made up of 15 amino acids. Per the germline V gene, CDR1 is MNHEY and CDR2 is SVGEGT. The trim removed 5 bases at V and 10 bases at J, leaving 13 bases unmatched. CDR3 in amino acids: CASSPRQGLGGPQHF. The DNA of the CDR3 is TGTGCCAGCAGTCCCCGACAGGGGTTGGGCGGACCCCAGCATTTT.

The chain is built from TRBV7-2 and TRBJ2-5, with 10 bases lining up with TRBD2. Germline trimming cut 5 bases from V and 5 bases from J; bases unmatched to any gene: 17. CDR3 length: 18 amino acids. CDR1 and CDR2 (germline): SGHTA, FQGNSA. For the CDR3, the DNA is TGTGCCAGCAGCCCCAGGCTAGCGGGGGATTGGCCGGGGGAGACCCAGTACTTC. It is translated as CASSPRLAGDWPGETQYF.

This chain joins TRBV6-5 and TRBJ2-7; 7 nucleotides align to TRBD2. Germline CDR1 reads MNHEY; CDR2 reads SVGAGI. This CDR3 has 13 amino acids. V lost 5 bases to trimming and J lost 0 bases; unmatched junction nucleotides: 1. Here the CDR3 reads CASSRDYSYEQYF. The CDR3 DNA sequence: TGTGCCAGCAGTCGGGACTACTCCTACGAGCAGTACTTC.

This chain connects TRBV28 to TRBJ2-5; D gene uncertain. The CDR3 has 11 amino acids. The V end was cut by 6 bases, the J end by 2 bases, with 4 bases between. Germline CDR1 and CDR2: MDHEN and SYDVKM. CDR3 DNA: TGTGCCAGCAGCACGCAAGAGACCCAGTACTTC. This gives the protein CASSTQETQYF. Complete variable domain (other parts from reference TRBV28 and TRBJ2-5): DVKVTQSSRYLVKRTGEKVFLECVQDMDHENMFWYRQDPGLGLRLIYFSYDVKMKEKGDIPEGYSVSREKKERFSLILESASTNQTSMYLCASSTQETQYFGPGTRLLVL.